The 14 T cell receptor beta chains listed next were all sequenced from one sample in a study of identical twins. From the 5' RACE reads, TCRdb called clonotypes with MiXCR, one entry per CDR3 protein. The table lists fewer than 800,000 distinct CDR3 sequences, under 8.5% of them singletons. These data are also associated with another study on yellow fever vaccine responses in identical twins.

Sequencing was performed on PBMCs. These receptors all come from a woman aged 18-35 years in good health.

There are a few counts of this clonotype. The CDR3 loop reads CSVAGLSADTQYF. Written as DNA, the CDR3 is TGCAGCGTTGCAGGGTTATCGGCAGATACGCAGTATTTT. The chain has TRBV29-1 and TRBJ2-3; a possible D gene is TRBD1 (5 bases). The CDR3 length is 13 residues. Trimming shortened V by 4 bases and J by 4 bases, and 12 bases separated the two germline ends. CDR1 and CDR2 (germline): SQVTM, ANQGSEA.

This clonotype was observed many times. V usage is TRBV7-7 and J usage is TRBJ2-5; the D gene is possibly TRBD2 (6 bases). This CDR3 spans 14 amino acids. V was cut by 8 bases and J by 5 bases, with 18 bases left in between. In germline, CDR1 is SSHAT, CDR2 FNYEAQ (reference sequence). CDR3 protein: CASFPAGRYETQYF. The CDR3 DNA follows: TGTGCCAGCTTCCCCGCGGGGAGATACGAGACCCAGTACTTC.

In this sample, this clonotype turned up many times. The rearrangement uses TRBV11-2 and TRBJ2-3, with D possibly being TRBD2 (7 bases). The ends were cut back, 1 base at V and 4 bases at J, with 12 bases in the middle. The CDR3 loop spans 15 amino acids. The germline CDR1 and CDR2 sequences are SGHAT and FQNNGV. DNA for the CDR3: TGTGCCAGCAGCTTAGGGGGGGGCGCTTCAGATACGCAGTATTTT. It translates to CASSLGGGASDTQYF.

This clonotype has only a few counts. V gene TRBV29-1 combines with J gene TRBJ2-7; TRBD2 matches 10 bases. CDR1 SQVTM and CDR2 ANQGSEA come from the germline V gene. J gave up 4 bases and V 2 bases, and 8 bases lay outside the gene matches. This CDR3 comprises 15 residues. The chain's CDR3 is CSVEKGLAGAYEQYF. The CDR3 nucleotides are TGCAGCGTTGAAAAGGGCCTAGCGGGAGCATACGAGCAGTACTTC.

This chain connects TRBV24-1 to TRBJ2-7; 8 nucleotides line up with TRBD2. The CDR3 totals 16 residues. Germline CDR1 is KGHDR and CDR2 is SFDVKD. The junction had 10 bases not matched to a gene; V was cut back by 5 bases and J by 2 bases. Here the CDR3 DNA reads TGTGCCACCAGTGTCGGCGCGGGAGGTGTACCCTACGAGCAGTACTTC. This encodes CATSVGAGGVPYEQYF.

This clonotype was observed many times. This rearrangement joins TRBV3-1 to TRBJ1-1; TRBD1 might be the D (6 bases). V was cut by 1 base and J by 0 bases, with 9 bases left in between. CDR3 length: 15 amino acids. Germline V gene lookup returns CDR1 LGHDT and CDR2 YNNKEL (reference sequence). The CDR3 sequence: CASSQVGQMNTEAFF. In nucleotides, the CDR3 is TGTGCCAGCAGCCAAGTGGGACAAATGAACACTGAAGCTTTCTTT.

This clonotype was recorded a few times. The gene calls are TRBV11-2 and TRBJ2-1; 9 nucleotides align to TRBD1. Germline CDR1 reads SGHAT; CDR2 reads FQNNGV. The CDR3 extends over 14 amino acids. With 5 bases clipped from V and 7 bases from J, the junction kept 6 bases outside the gene matches. The CDR3 sequence: CASSPGTGLNEQFF. The CDR3 region has the DNA TGTGCCAGCAGCCCAGGGACAGGGTTAAATGAGCAGTTCTTC.

The J gene is TRBJ1-3, the V gene TRBV28, with D uncertain. V was cut by 2 bases and J by 6 bases, with 11 bases left in between. CDR3 size: 14 residues. Per germline, CDR1 MDHEN and CDR2 SYDVKM. The CDR3 sequence: CASSLNGPENTIYF. The CDR3 nucleotides are TGTGCCAGCAGTTTAAATGGCCCCGAAAACACCATATATTTT.

The rearrangement links TRBV5-6 to TRBJ2-7; TRBD1 matches 9 bases. Germline V lookup: CDR1 SGHDT, CDR2 YYEEEE. The CDR3 has 14 residues. J was trimmed by 7 bases and V by 3 bases; bases with no gene match: 8. In DNA, the CDR3 is TGTGCCAGCAGCTCCTTGTACAGGGGGCTTGAGCAGTACGTC. Translated: CASSSLYRGLEQYV.

This chain links TRBV13 with TRBJ2-3, with D unclear. The V gene lost 3 bases and the J gene lost 1 base, with 11 bases spanning the gap. Germline-derived CDR1 and CDR2 are PRHDT and FYEKMQ (reference sequence). The CDR3 sequence is 15 residues long. The CDR3 region is CASSFRSAGTDTQYF. In DNA, the CDR3 is TGTGCCAGCAGCTTCCGGAGTGCGGGCACAGATACGCAGTATTTT.

This clonotype occurred a few times. V usage is TRBV3-1 and J usage is TRBJ2-4; maybe TRBD1 (6 bases). The CDR3 spans 16 residues. V lost 4 bases, J lost 0 bases, and 13 bases lay in between. CDR1 is LGHDT and CDR2 is YNNKEL in the germline V gene (reference sequence). CDR3 bases: TGTGCCAGCAGCCGAACGTACAGGGTAGCCAAAAACATTCAGTACTTC. It is translated as CASSRTYRVAKNIQYF.

The rearrangement uses TRBV5-1 and TRBJ2-1; 8 nucleotides match TRBD1. The germline V gene has CDR1 SGHRS and CDR2 YFSETQ. V lost 4 bases, J lost 5 bases, and 8 bases stayed unmatched. This CDR3 has 15 amino acids. CDR3 nucleotide sequence: TGCGCCAGCAGCCCAGGACAGGGCCAGGACAATGAGCAGTTCTTC. It codes for CASSPGQGQDNEQFF.

Many counts were recorded for this clonotype. This chain connects TRBV29-1 to TRBJ2-3; tentatively, D is TRBD2 (5 bases). V was clipped by 3 bases and J by 2 bases, with 9 bases between them. Germline V CDR1 and CDR2: SQVTM, ANQGSEA. CDR3 size: 13 residues. CDR3 in DNA: TGCAGCGTTGAGCCTGGACTCACAGATACGCAGTATTTT. Protein sequence: CSVEPGLTDTQYF.

The sample holds a few counts of this clonotype. The V gene is TRBV11-2, the J gene TRBJ2-5; TRBD2 matches at 14 bases. After removal of 5 bases from V and 10 bases from J, the junction contained 9 bases not matched to a gene. This CDR3 is 15 amino acids long. Germline loops: CDR1 SGHAT, CDR2 FQNNGV. The CDR3 sequence: CASSVSGTSGSVQYF. DNA for the CDR3: TGTGCCAGCAGCGTGTCCGGGACTAGCGGGAGTGTCCAGTACTTC.